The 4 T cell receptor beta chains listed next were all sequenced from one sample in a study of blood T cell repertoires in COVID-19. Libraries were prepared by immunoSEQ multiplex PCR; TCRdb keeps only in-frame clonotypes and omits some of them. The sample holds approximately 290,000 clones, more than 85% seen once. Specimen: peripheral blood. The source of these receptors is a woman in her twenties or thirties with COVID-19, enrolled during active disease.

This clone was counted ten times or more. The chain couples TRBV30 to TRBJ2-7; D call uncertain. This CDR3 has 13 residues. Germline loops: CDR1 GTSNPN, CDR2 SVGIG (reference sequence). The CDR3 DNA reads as TGTGCTGCCTCCAGAGGTCTCGATTACGAGCAGTACTTC. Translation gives CAASRGLDYEQYF.

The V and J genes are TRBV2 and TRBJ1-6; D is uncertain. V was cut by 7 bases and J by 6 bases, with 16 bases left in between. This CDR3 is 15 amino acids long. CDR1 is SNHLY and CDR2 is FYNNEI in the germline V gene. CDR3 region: CASTFTEKINSPLHF. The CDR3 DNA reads TGTGCCAGCACCTTTACTGAGAAGATTAATTCACCCCTCCACTTT.

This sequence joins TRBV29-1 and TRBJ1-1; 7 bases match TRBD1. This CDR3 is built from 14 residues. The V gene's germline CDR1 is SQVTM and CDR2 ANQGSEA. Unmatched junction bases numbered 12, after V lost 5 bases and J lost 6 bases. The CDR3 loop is CSVFRQGPTSEAFF. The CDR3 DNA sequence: TGCAGCGTTTTTAGACAGGGCCCTACCTCTGAAGCTTTCTTT.

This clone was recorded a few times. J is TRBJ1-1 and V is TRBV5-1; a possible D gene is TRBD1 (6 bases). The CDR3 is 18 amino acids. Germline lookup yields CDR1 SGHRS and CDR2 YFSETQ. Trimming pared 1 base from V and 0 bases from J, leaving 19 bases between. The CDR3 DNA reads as TGCGCCAGCAGCTTGAAGAGAGGTCTAGGACAGCTGAACACTGAAGCTTTCTTT. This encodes CASSLKRGLGQLNTEAFF.